This T cell receptor (beta chain) was profiled in a study of Ad26.COV2.S vaccination and SARS-CoV-2 variants. Study-wide background: Donor had been placed in the Ad26.COV2.S arm of the COV1001 trial.

The treatment is: roughly 18 received Ad26.COV2.S at low or high dose, single or two shots; roughly 5 received placebo; per-sample allocation not given. After the first vaccine or placebo injection, samples were drawn on day 63. The sample holds one count of this clone. Some clones are missing from TCRdb's copy, which holds only in-frame ones; the method was immunoSEQ multiplex PCR. The sample carries about 400,000 clones, 80% to 90% recorded once. Germline CDR1 SGHRS, CDR2 YFSETQ. The J segment lost 5 bases and the V segment lost 1 base, leaving 10 bases of the junction unmatched. CDR3 size: 16 residues.

V gene TRBV5-1 combines with J gene TRBJ2-5, with 8 bases matching TRBD1. Sequences were derived from peripheral blood, sampled in a trial of Ad26.COV2.S vaccine versus placebo. This sequence was found in a person between 18 and 59 years old who received the Ad26.COV2.S COVID-19 vaccine or a placebo. The CDR3 here is CASSLMGQGAFETQYF. CDR3 nucleotide sequence: TGCGCCAGCAGCTTGATGGGCCAGGGGGCTTTTGAGACCCAGTACTTC.